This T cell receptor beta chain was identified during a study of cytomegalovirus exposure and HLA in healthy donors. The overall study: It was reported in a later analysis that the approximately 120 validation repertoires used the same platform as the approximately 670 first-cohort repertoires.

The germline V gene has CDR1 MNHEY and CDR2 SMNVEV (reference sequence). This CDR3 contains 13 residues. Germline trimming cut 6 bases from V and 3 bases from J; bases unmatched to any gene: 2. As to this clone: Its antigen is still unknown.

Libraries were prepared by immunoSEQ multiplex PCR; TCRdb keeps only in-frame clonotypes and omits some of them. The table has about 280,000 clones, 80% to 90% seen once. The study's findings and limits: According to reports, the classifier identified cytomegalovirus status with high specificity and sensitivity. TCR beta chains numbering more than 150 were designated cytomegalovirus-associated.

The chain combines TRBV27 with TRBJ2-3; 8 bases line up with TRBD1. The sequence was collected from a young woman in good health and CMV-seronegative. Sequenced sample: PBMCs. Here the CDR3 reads CASRNRGTDTQYF. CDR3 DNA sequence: TGTGCCAGCAGAAACAGGGGGACAGATACGCAGTATTTT.